These 10 T cell receptor beta chains came from one sample sequenced in a study of blood T cells in healthy people across ages. Next came a second PCR, run for roughly 6 to 11 cycles, which used a sample-barcoded 5' primer along with a J-beta primer mix. TCRdb independently ran MiXCR on the 5' RACE reads; one entry per CDR3 protein. The table records about 1.4 million distinct CDR3 sequences, approximately 59% of them present only once. The sequenced material came from blood. The source of these receptors is a man younger than 30 in good health.

There are a few counts of this clonotype. The V gene is TRBV29-1, the J gene TRBJ1-1, with D possibly matching TRBD1 (6 bases). CDR3 length: 12 amino acids. Trimming stripped 5 bases from V and 5 bases from J, with 12 bases between. Germline V gene data show CDR1 as SQVTM and CDR2 as ANQGSEA. The CDR3 is CSVLRGETEAFF. CDR3 nucleotides: TGCAGCGTTCTCAGGGGAGAAACTGAAGCTTTCTTT.

J is TRBJ1-4 and V is TRBV20-1; D not resolved. Trimming took 0 bases from V and 8 from J, leaving 13 bases between them. The CDR3 runs 14 residues. The germline V gene has CDR1 DFQATT and CDR2 SNEGSKA (reference sequence). The CDR3 DNA is TGCAGTGCTAGAGATCGAAGGGCGCCGGAAAAACTGTTTTTT. It yields the protein CSARDRRAPEKLFF.

J is TRBJ2-3 and V is TRBV5-1; 8 nucleotides align to TRBD2. Germline-derived CDR1 and CDR2 are SGHRS and YFSETQ. Losses at the gene ends were 0 bases for V and 3 bases for J; bases not matched to a gene: 6. This CDR3 is 16 amino acids long. The CDR3 nucleotides are TGCGCCAGCAGCTTGGCCCCGGGACTAGTAACAGATACGCAGTATTTT. Protein sequence: CASSLAPGLVTDTQYF. Supplemented by reference TRBV5-1 and TRBJ2-3, the full variable domain reads KAGVTQTPRYLIKTRGQQVTLSCSPISGHRSVSWYQQTPGQGLQFLFEYFSETQRNKGNFPGRFSGRQFSNSRSEMNVSTLELGDSALYLCASSLAPGLVTDTQYFGPGTRLTVL.

DNA for the CDR3: TGTGCCAGCAGCTCCGGGACTAGCGGGGGCGCGGATACGCAGTATTTT. This sequence encodes CASSSGTSGGADTQYF. The rearrangement links TRBV11-2 to TRBJ2-3; TRBD2 matches at 14 bases. CDR3 size: 16 residues. CDR1 SGHAT and CDR2 FQNNGV come from the germline V gene. With V trimmed by 4 bases and J by 6 bases, 6 bases remained unmatched.

This clonotype has more than one count but fewer than ten. The V and J genes are TRBV20-1 and TRBJ1-2; D remains unclear. Per the germline V gene, CDR1 is DFQATT and CDR2 is SNEGSKA (reference sequence). With 7 bases removed from V and 8 bases from J, the gap between germline ends came to 11 bases. This CDR3 comprises 10 residues. In DNA, the CDR3 is TGCAGTGTTACCTCTGGGGGCTACACCTTC. The encoded protein is CSVTSGGYTF.

This clonotype showed up just a few times. The V gene is TRBV5-1, the J gene TRBJ2-1; 8 positions agree with TRBD2. From germline, CDR1 is SGHRS and CDR2 YFSETQ. This CDR3 region has 17 residues. Germline trimming cut 4 bases from V and 4 bases from J; bases unmatched to any gene: 13. CDR3 bases: TGCGCCAGCAGCAACCCCGGGGAGGCTAGCGGGTACAATGAGCAGTTCTTC. Its protein product is CASSNPGEASGYNEQFF.

The CDR3 DNA follows: TGCAGTGCTGGGCCACAGGAAAGCGGAACCTACGAGCAGTACTTC. Its translation is CSAGPQESGTYEQYF. V usage is TRBV20-1 and J usage is TRBJ2-7, with D perhaps assigned TRBD1 or TRBD2 (5 bases each). CDR1 and CDR2 (germline): DFQATT, SNEGSKA (reference sequence). The CDR3 contains 15 residues. The V gene lost 5 bases and the J gene lost 2 bases, with 19 bases spanning the gap.

This clonotype has only a few counts. V gene TRBV7-2 combines with J gene TRBJ2-7; 8 bases line up with TRBD1. The CDR3 is 14 residues long. The V gene's germline CDR1 is SGHTA and CDR2 FQGNSA. V dropped 3 bases and J dropped 3; count of bases not matched to a gene: 4. Here the CDR3 reads CASSLVGQVYEQYF. CDR3 bases: TGTGCCAGCAGCTTGGTGGGACAGGTCTACGAGCAGTACTTC.

Notes on this clonotype: Compared with germline, one end of the junction differs, possibly owing to a read error. The chain links TRBV20-1 to TRBJ2-5, with 10 positions matching TRBD2. CDR3 length equals 15 residues. Looked up from germline, CDR1 is DFQATT and CDR2 is SNEGSKA (reference sequence). For the CDR3, the DNA is TGCGGTGCTAGACCTCCGGGACTAGCGCAAGAGACCCAGTACTTC. It codes for CGARPPGLAQETQYF.

The chain couples TRBV6-4 to TRBJ2-3, with D perhaps matching TRBD2 (6 bases). Trimming left V 4 bases short and J 1 base short, with 12 bases between. The CDR3 has 15 residues. Germline CDR1 MRHNA, CDR2 SNTAGT. The CDR3 loop reads CASSVSGSGTDTQYF. The CDR3 DNA is TGTGCCAGCAGTGTTAGCGGATCTGGCACAGATACGCAGTATTTT.